The TCR beta chain described here comes from a study of T cells in localized non-small cell lung cancer. Using immunoSEQ multiplex PCR, the repertoire was profiled, and TCRdb retains in-frame clones only, with some absent. The data contain roughly 30,000 clones, roughly 90% of them singletons. This clonotype was obtained from a woman aged 40-75 years with stage III lung adenocarcinoma. This specimen was peripheral blood mononuclear cells, taken before any cancer treatment.

The CDR3 region is CASSATGRADTQYF. DNA of the CDR3: TGTGCCAGCAGCGCGACAGGGAGGGCAGATACGCAGTATTTT. J is TRBJ2-3 and V is TRBV11-3, with D perhaps assigned TRBD1 or TRBD2 (7 bases each). The CDR3 contains 14 residues. CDR1 is SGHNT and CDR2 is YENEEA in the germline V gene. V lost 5 bases, J lost 4 bases, and 13 bases lay in between.